A selection of T cell receptor beta chains follows, all from one sample in a study of shared clonotypes between healthy human individuals. The method was immunoSEQ multiplex PCR; TCRdb's version includes in-frame clones alone and lacks a portion of them. The table has 2 million to 2.5 million clones, more than 85% seen once; the top ten hold about 1.5%. Sequencing used naive CD8+ T cells from PBMCs. The receptors originated from a man aged 18 to 29 in good health. Some clones in this sample may be carry-over from other donors' samples. The CDR3 runs from the conserved cysteine through the conserved F or W. A D gene is named only where the DNA matches it firmly. Rows give clone size only sometimes, using once, few, many, or a class for an expanded clone.

V: TRBV28; D: .; size: once; length: 17; J: TRBJ1-3; DNA: TGTGCCAGCAGTTTCTCGCAGATACTCCTCTCTGGAAACACCATATATTTT; CDR3: CASSFSQILLSGNTIYF
V: TRBV27; D: .; size: .; length: 13; J: TRBJ2-2; DNA: TGTGCCAGCAGTCCGTCCGGCACCGGGGAGCTGTTTTTT; CDR3: CASSPSGTGELFF
V: TRBV7-9; D: .; size: .; length: 13; J: TRBJ2-7; DNA: TGTGCCAGCAGCCCACCCTTTAGGGACGAGCAGTACTTC; CDR3: CASSPPFRDEQYF
V: TRBV6-5; D: .; size: .; length: 14; J: TRBJ1-4; DNA: TGTGCCAGCAGTTTGACCCCAACTAATGAAAAACTGTTTTTT; CDR3: CASSLTPTNEKLFF
V: TRBV13; D: TRBD2; size: .; length: 13; J: TRBJ2-7; DNA: TGTGCCAGCAGCTCCCGGGAGGGGACCGAGCAGTACTTC; CDR3: CASSSREGTEQYF
V: TRBV25-1; D: .; size: .; length: 14; J: TRBJ1-1; DNA: TGTGCCAGCAGAGAAACCAGGGGCGCTACTGAAGCTTTCTTT; CDR3: CASRETRGATEAFF
V: TRBV11-2; D: .; size: .; length: 14; J: TRBJ2-7; DNA: TGTGCCAGCAGCTCCAGGGGCGGAACCTACGAGCAGTACTTC; CDR3: CASSSRGGTYEQYF
V: TRBV27; D: .; size: once; length: 13; J: TRBJ1-3; DNA: TGTGCCAGCAGTGGGCAGGGAGGAAACACCATATATTTT; CDR3: CASSGQGGNTIYF
V: TRBV27; D: .; size: .; length: 11; J: TRBJ1-5; DNA: TGTGCCACGGGGTTCAATCAGCCCCAGCATTTT; CDR3: CATGFNQPQHF
V: TRBV20-1; D: TRBD1; size: .; length: 11; J: TRBJ1-1; DNA: TGCAGTGCCGCACAGGGGACTGAAGCTTTCTTT; CDR3: CSAAQGTEAFF
V: TRBV27; D: .; size: .; length: 15; J: TRBJ2-2; DNA: TGTGCCAGCAGACGTGGGAGGAGTGGCACCGGGGAGCTGTTTTTT; CDR3: CASRRGRSGTGELFF
V: TRBV28; D: .; size: once; length: 14; J: TRBJ2-1; DNA: TGTGCCAGCAGTCTCGTCTACAGAGGCAATGAGCAGTTCTTC; CDR3: CASSLVYRGNEQFF
V: TRBV4-1; D: .; size: .; length: 17; J: TRBJ2-7; DNA: TGCGCCAGCAGCCAAGTTACGCACGTTGGGGTTTTCAACGAGCAGTACTTC; CDR3: CASSQVTHVGVFNEQYF
V: TRBV9; D: TRBD2; size: .; length: 17; J: TRBJ2-1; DNA: TGTGCCAGCAGCCTTCGGACTAGCGGGACGTCCTACAATGAGCAGTTCTTC; CDR3: CASSLRTSGTSYNEQFF
V: TRBV27; D: .; size: .; length: 14; J: TRBJ1-1; DNA: TGTGCCAGCAGTCTATTCCAGGGTAACACTGAAGCTTTCTTT; CDR3: CASSLFQGNTEAFF
V: TRBV19; D: .; size: once; length: 13; J: TRBJ2-1; DNA: TGTGCCAGTAGTATACACCCCGTAGATGAGCAGTTCTTC; CDR3: CASSIHPVDEQFF
V: TRBV6-1; D: .; size: .; length: 15; J: TRBJ2-3; DNA: TGTGCCAGCAGTGAAACCCGCACGCTCCGGGATACGCAGTATTTT; CDR3: CASSETRTLRDTQYF
V: TRBV28; D: .; size: .; length: 15; J: TRBJ1-2; DNA: TGTGCCAGCAGTCTACCGACAGGATATAACTATGGCTACACCTTC; CDR3: CASSLPTGYNYGYTF
V: TRBV7-2; D: TRBD2; size: .; length: 16; J: TRBJ2-2; DNA: TGTGCCAGCAGCTTAGACCTAGCGGACCTCGGCGGGGAGCTGTTTTTT; CDR3: CASSLDLADLGGELFF
V: TRBV28; D: .; size: once; length: 15; J: TRBJ2-7; DNA: TGTGCCAGCAGTTTATTGGACAGATTGAGCAACGAGCAGTACTTC; CDR3: CASSLLDRLSNEQYF
V: TRBV5-1; D: .; size: .; length: 15; J: TRBJ2-7; DNA: TGCGCCAGCAGCCATACATCGGGGGCAACCTACGAGCAGTACTTC; CDR3: CASSHTSGATYEQYF
V: TRBV6-5; D: .; size: .; length: 12; J: TRBJ1-1; DNA: TGTGCCAGCTCGGGGGTGAACACTGAAGCTTTCTTT; CDR3: CASSGVNTEAFF
V: TRBV5-6; D: .; size: once; length: 14; J: TRBJ2-1; DNA: TGTGCCAGCAGCCTTGTGAGCTCCTACAATGAGCAGTTCTTC; CDR3: CASSLVSSYNEQFF
V: TRBV29-1; D: .; size: .; length: 12; J: TRBJ1-2; DNA: TGCAGCGTTGATTTCAGGAACTATGGCTACACCTTC; CDR3: CSVDFRNYGYTF
V: TRBV29-1; D: TRBD2; size: few; length: 14; J: TRBJ2-1; DNA: TGCAGCGCTATTAGCGGGGGAACGGGTCATGAGCAGTTCTTC; CDR3: CSAISGGTGHEQFF
V: TRBV29-1; D: .; size: few; length: 11; J: TRBJ1-2; DNA: TGCAGCGTTCGGACCCCCTATGGCTACACCTTC; CDR3: CSVRTPYGYTF
V: TRBV25-1; D: .; size: .; length: 13; J: TRBJ2-5; DNA: TGTGCCAGCAGTGGGGACTCCCAAGAGACCCAGTACTTC; CDR3: CASSGDSQETQYF
V: TRBV7-9; D: .; size: .; length: 15; J: TRBJ2-5; DNA: TGTGCCAGCAGCTTAGCGCGAGGCGGCCAAGAGACCCAGTACTTC; CDR3: CASSLARGGQETQYF
V: TRBV10-3; D: .; size: .; length: 14; J: TRBJ2-5; DNA: TGTGCCATCAGTGAGAACAGGGTCCAAGAGACCCAGTACTTC; CDR3: CAISENRVQETQYF
V: TRBV5-6; D: .; size: .; length: 11; J: TRBJ2-5; DNA: TGTGCCAGCAGCACTATAGAGACCCAGTACTTC; CDR3: CASSTIETQYF
V: TRBV27; D: .; size: .; length: 14; J: TRBJ1-1; DNA: TGTGCCAGCAGTTTATTGGGGGCCTACACTGAAGCTTTCTTT; CDR3: CASSLLGAYTEAFF
V: TRBV5-1; D: .; size: .; length: 11; J: TRBJ2-3; DNA: TGCGCCAGCAGCGCCCTCGGCACGCAGTATTTT; CDR3: CASSALGTQYF
V: TRBV4-2; D: TRBD2; size: .; length: 15; J: TRBJ2-7; DNA: TGTGCCAGCAGCCAAGCTAGCGGGAGGTTCTACGAGCAGTACTTC; CDR3: CASSQASGRFYEQYF
V: TRBV19; D: TRBD2; size: .; length: 15; J: TRBJ2-2; DNA: TGTGCCAGTAGTCCTAGCGGGTCGAACACCGGGGAGCTGTTTTTT; CDR3: CASSPSGSNTGELFF
V: TRBV28; D: TRBD1; size: .; length: 16; J: TRBJ1-3; DNA: TGTGCCAGCAGTTTGGACAGGGGAGGCTCTGGAAACACCATATATTTT; CDR3: CASSLDRGGSGNTIYF
V: TRBV27; D: .; size: .; length: 12; J: TRBJ1-1; DNA: TGTGCCAGCAGTCTACCGGGGGCTGAAGCTTTCTTT; CDR3: CASSLPGAEAFF
V: TRBV21-1; D: .; size: .; length: 16; J: TRBJ2-5; DNA: TGTGCCAGCAGCAACGGGGGACAGCTGTCCAAAGAGACCCAGTACTTC; CDR3: CASSNGGQLSKETQYF
V: TRBV11-2; D: TRBD1; size: .; length: 15; J: TRBJ1-2; DNA: TGTGCCAGCAGCCCCTGGACAGGGACGGACTATGGCTACACCTTC; CDR3: CASSPWTGTDYGYTF
V: TRBV5-1; D: .; size: .; length: 16; J: TRBJ2-2; DNA: TGCGCCAGCAGCTTGTTAACCAGGGCTGACACCGGGGAGCTGTTTTTT; CDR3: CASSLLTRADTGELFF
V: TRBV28; D: TRBD2; size: .; length: 14; J: TRBJ2-5; DNA: TGTGCCAGCAAACTAGCGGGAGAGTGGGAGACCCAGTACTTC; CDR3: CASKLAGEWETQYF
V: TRBV27; D: .; size: .; length: 15; J: TRBJ1-5; DNA: TGTGCCAGCAGTTTGTTAGGGTTCGGCAATCAGCCCCAGCATTTT; CDR3: CASSLLGFGNQPQHF
V: TRBV27; D: .; size: .; length: 15; J: TRBJ1-2; DNA: TGTGCCAGCAGTACAACCGTCGGGGATTTGAATGGCTACACCTTC; CDR3: CASSTTVGDLNGYTF
V: TRBV28; D: .; size: .; length: 14; J: TRBJ1-3; DNA: TGTGCCAGCAGTTTCGGGATCTCTGGAAACACCATATATTTT; CDR3: CASSFGISGNTIYF
V: TRBV13; D: TRBD1; size: .; length: 15; J: TRBJ1-1; DNA: TGTGCCAGCAGCCTACTAGGACAGGGGAACACTGAAGCTTTCTTT; CDR3: CASSLLGQGNTEAFF
V: TRBV29-1; D: .; size: .; length: 10; J: TRBJ2-1; DNA: TGCAGCGCCTCCTACAATGAGCAGTTCTTC; CDR3: CSASYNEQFF
V: TRBV6-1; D: .; size: .; length: 14; J: TRBJ2-2; DNA: TGTGCCAGCAGTCCTCCGGGATATCCCGGGGAGCTGTTTTTT; CDR3: CASSPPGYPGELFF
V: TRBV7-3; D: TRBD2; size: .; length: 16; J: TRBJ2-1; DNA: TGTGCCAGCAGCTTCCCACTAGCGGGAGGGCCGAATGAGCAGTTCTTC; CDR3: CASSFPLAGGPNEQFF
V: TRBV6-1; D: .; size: few; length: 12; J: TRBJ1-5; DNA: TGTGCCAGCAGTCTCTATCGACAGCCCCAGCATTTT; CDR3: CASSLYRQPQHF
V: TRBV7-2; D: TRBD1; size: .; length: 16; J: TRBJ1-4; DNA: TGTGCCAGCAGTGGGGACAGGGTTGATCTCGGGGAAAAACTGTTTTTT; CDR3: CASSGDRVDLGEKLFF
V: TRBV19; D: TRBD1; size: .; length: 15; J: TRBJ2-7; DNA: TGTGCCAGTAGTCCCCGGGACAGGAGCTCCTACGAGCAGTACTTC; CDR3: CASSPRDRSSYEQYF
V: TRBV13; D: .; size: once; length: 12; J: TRBJ2-7; DNA: TGTGCCAGCAGCTCCGCAAGGGGCGAACAGTACTTC; CDR3: CASSSARGEQYF
V: TRBV4-1; D: TRBD2; size: .; length: 17; J: TRBJ2-2; DNA: TGCGCCAGCAGCCTCGGGGCTAGCGGGGGGAACACCGGGGAGCTGTTTTTT; CDR3: CASSLGASGGNTGELFF
V: TRBV7-3; D: TRBD2; size: .; length: 17; J: TRBJ2-5; DNA: TGTGCCAGCAGCCCAAAGGCCGGACTAGCAAGTTGGGAGACCCAGTACTTC; CDR3: CASSPKAGLASWETQYF